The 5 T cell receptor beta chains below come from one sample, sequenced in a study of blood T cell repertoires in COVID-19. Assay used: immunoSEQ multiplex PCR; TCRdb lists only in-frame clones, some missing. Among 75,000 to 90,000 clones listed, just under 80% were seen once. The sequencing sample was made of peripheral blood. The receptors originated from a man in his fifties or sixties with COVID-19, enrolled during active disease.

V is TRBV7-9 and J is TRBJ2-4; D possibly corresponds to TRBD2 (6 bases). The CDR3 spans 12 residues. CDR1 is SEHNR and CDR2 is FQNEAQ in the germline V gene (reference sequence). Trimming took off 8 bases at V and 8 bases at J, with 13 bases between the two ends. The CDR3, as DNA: TGTGCCAGCGATAACGGCGGGGACATTCAGTACTTC. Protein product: CASDNGGDIQYF.

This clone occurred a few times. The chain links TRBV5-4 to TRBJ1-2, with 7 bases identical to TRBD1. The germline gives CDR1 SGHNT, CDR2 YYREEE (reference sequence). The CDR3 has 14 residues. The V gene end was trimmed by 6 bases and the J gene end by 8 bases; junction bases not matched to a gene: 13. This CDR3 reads CASTTKEGASGYTF. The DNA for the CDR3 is TGTGCCAGCACCACTAAGGAGGGGGCCTCGGGCTACACCTTC.

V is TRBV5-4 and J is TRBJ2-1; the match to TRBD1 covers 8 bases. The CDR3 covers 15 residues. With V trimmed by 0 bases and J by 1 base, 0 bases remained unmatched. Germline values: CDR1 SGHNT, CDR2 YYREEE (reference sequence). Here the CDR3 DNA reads TGTGCCAGCAGCTTGGACAGGGGGTCCTACAATGAGCAGTTCTTC. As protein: CASSLDRGSYNEQFF.

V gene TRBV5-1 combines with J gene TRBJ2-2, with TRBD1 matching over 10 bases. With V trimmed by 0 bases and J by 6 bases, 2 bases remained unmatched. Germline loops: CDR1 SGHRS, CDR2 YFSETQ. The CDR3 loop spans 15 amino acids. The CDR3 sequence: CASSLGQGASGELFF. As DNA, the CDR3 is TGCGCCAGCAGCTTGGGACAGGGGGCCTCCGGGGAGCTGTTTTTT.

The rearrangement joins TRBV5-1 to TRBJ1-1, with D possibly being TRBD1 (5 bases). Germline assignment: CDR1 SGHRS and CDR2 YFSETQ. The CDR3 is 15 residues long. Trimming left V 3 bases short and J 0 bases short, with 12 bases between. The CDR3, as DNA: TGCGCCAGCAGCTATAACACAGGTATGAACACTGAAGCTTTCTTT. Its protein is CASSYNTGMNTEAFF.